Described below is a single T cell receptor (beta chain) sequence and its context. Its antigen remains unidentified. TCRdb's copy holds only in-frame clones and misses some; the assay was immunoSEQ multiplex PCR. The table records fewer than 100,000 clones, 75% to 90% of them present only once. Germline lookup yields CDR1 MGHRA and CDR2 YSYEKL. V shed 1 base and J shed 6 bases, with 15 bases lying between them. CDR3 size: 16 residues. These data originate in a study of PD-1 blockade in classical Hodgkin lymphoma. Findings of the study overall: With respect to the repertoire differences, their causes, possibly disease activity or prior therapy, remain undefined.

Relapses following autologous stem cell transplantation were seen in all patients, with brentuximab vedotin exposure varying. This chain joins TRBV4-1 and TRBJ2-2, with D perhaps assigned TRBD1 or TRBD2 (6 bases each). This receptor was obtained from a human donor with classical Hodgkin lymphoma. The material was peripheral blood mononuclear cells (PBMCs), obtained at baseline. The DNA for the CDR3 is TGCGCCAGCAGCCAAGGCCCGGGGGCGGTCGCCGGGGAGCTGTTTTTT. Its protein product is CASSQGPGAVAGELFF.